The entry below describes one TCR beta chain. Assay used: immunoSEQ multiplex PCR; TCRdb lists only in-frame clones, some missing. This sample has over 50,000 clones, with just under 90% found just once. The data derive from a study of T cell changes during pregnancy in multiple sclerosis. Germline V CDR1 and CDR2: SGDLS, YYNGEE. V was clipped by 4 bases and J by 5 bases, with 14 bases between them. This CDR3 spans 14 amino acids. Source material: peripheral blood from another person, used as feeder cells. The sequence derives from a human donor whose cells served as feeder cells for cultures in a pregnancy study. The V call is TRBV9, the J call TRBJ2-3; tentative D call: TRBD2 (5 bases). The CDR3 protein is CASSPISEGDTQYF. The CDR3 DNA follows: TGTGCCAGCAGCCCTATTAGTGAGGGAGATACGCAGTATTTT.